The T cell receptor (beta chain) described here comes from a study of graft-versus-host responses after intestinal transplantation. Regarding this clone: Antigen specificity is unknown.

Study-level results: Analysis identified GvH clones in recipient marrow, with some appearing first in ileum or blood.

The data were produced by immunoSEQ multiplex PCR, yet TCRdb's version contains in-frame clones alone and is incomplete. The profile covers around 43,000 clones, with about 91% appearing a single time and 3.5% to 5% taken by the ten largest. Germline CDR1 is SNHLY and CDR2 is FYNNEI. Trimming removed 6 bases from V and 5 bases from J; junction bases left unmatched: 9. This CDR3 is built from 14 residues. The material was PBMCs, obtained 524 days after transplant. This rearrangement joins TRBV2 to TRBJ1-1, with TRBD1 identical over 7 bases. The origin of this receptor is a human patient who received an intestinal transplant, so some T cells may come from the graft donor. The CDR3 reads CASREQGPSTEAFF. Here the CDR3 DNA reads TGTGCCAGCAGGGAACAGGGGCCTTCGACTGAAGCTTTCTTT.